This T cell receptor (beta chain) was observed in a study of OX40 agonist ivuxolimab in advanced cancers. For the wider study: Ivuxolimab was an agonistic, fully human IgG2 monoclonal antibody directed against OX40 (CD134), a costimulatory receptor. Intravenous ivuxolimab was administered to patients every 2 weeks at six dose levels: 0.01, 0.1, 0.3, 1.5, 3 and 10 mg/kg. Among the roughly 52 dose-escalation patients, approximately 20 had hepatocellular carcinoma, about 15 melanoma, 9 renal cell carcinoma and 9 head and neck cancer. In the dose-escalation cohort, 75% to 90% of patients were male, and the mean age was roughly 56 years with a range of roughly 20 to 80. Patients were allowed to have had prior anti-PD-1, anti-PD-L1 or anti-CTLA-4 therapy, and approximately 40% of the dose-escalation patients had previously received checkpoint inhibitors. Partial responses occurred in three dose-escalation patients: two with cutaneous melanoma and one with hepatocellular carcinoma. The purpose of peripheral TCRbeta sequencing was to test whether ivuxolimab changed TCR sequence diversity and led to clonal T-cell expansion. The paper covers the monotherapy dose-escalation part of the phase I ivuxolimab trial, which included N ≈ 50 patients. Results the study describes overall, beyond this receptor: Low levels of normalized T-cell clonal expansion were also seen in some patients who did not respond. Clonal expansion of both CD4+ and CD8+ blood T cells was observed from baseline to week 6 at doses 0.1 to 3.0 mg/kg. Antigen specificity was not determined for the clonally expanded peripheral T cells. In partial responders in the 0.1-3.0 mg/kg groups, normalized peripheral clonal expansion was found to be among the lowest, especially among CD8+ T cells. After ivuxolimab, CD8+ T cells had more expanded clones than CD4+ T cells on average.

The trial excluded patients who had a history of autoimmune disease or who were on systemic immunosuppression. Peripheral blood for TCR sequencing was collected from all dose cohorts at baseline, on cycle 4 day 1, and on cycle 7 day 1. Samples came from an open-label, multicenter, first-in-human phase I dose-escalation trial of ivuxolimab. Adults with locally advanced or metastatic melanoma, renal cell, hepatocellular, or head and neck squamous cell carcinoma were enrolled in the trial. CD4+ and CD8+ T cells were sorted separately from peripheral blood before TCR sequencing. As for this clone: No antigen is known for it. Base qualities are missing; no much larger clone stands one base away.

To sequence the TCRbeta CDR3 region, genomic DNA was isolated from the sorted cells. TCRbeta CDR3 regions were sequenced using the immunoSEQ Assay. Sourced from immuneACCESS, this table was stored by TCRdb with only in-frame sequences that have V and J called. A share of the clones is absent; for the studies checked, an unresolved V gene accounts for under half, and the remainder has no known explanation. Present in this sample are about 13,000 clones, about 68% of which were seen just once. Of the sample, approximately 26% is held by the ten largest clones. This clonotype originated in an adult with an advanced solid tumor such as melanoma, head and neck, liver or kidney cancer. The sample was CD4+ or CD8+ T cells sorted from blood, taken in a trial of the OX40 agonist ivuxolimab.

In nucleotide form, the sequence is TGTGCCAGTAGTCTAGCGGGGGCCTACAATGAGCAGTTCTTC. Translated, this gives CASSLAGAYNEQFF. The chain was built from TRBV19 and TRBJ2-1, with 10 junctional bases fitting TRBD2. The CDR3 covers 14 residues, taking in both the cysteine and the phenylalanine. The retained sequence is limited to the CDR3, 42 bases, with the frame set at the first base. Germline trimming: 5 bases from V, 2 bases from J; junction bases outside gene matches: 0. CDR1 and CDR2 are read off the germline V gene (reference sequence) as LNHDA and SQIVND.